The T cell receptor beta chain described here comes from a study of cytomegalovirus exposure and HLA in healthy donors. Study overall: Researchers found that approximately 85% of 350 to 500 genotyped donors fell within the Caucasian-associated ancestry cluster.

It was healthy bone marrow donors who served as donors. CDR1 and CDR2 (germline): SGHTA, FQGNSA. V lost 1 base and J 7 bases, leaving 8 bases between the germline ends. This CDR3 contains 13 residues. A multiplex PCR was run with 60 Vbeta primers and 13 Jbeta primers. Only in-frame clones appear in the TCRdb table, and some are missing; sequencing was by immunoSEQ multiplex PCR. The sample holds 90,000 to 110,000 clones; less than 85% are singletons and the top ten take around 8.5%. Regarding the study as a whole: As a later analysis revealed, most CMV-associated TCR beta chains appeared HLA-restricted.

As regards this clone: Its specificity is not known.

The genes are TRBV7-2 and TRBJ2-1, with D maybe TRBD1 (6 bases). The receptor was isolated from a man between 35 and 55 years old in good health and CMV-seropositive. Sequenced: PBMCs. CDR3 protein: CASSLDGTNEQFF. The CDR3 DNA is TGTGCCAGCAGCTTAGACGGGACAAATGAGCAGTTCTTC.